The 16 T cell receptor beta chains below were found in one sample sequenced in a study of T cells after yellow fever vaccination. MiXCR, run by TCRdb on the 5' RACE reads, gives a single entry per CDR3 protein. The sample holds some 500,000 distinct CDR3 sequences; 13% are singletons and the top ten take more than 13%. The material sequenced was PBMCs, taken on the day of the yellow fever booster vaccination. These receptors originate from a man aged 25-40 years who received the YFV17D yellow fever vaccine.

This clonotype was counted ten times or more. This chain connects TRBV28 to TRBJ2-5; possibly TRBD2 for D (6 bases). Trimming took off 2 bases at V and 5 bases at J, with 9 bases between the two ends. From germline, CDR1 is MDHEN and CDR2 SYDVKM. This CDR3 is built from 13 residues. The CDR3 nucleotides read TGTGCCAGCAGTTTAACTAGCCCGGAGACCCAGTACTTC. Amino acids: CASSLTSPETQYF.

This clonotype came up a few times. The V and J genes are TRBV20-1 and TRBJ2-3; D is undetermined. Germline-derived CDR1 and CDR2 are DFQATT and SNEGSKA (reference sequence). The CDR3 is 16 amino acids. V was pared by 5 bases and J by 2 bases, with 20 bases between. Here the CDR3 DNA reads TGCAGTGCTCCCCTAGGCGCGTCACTATACACAGATACGCAGTATTTT. This codes for CSAPLGASLYTDTQYF.

This rearrangement joins TRBV27 to TRBJ2-1; TRBD1 might be the D (6 bases). In germline, CDR1 is MNHEY, CDR2 SMNVEV (reference sequence). The CDR3 spans 16 residues. The V end was cut by 3 bases, the J end by 6 bases, with 18 bases between. CDR3 bases: TGTGCCAGCAGTTTCCTTACGAAGACGACAGGCAATGAGCAGTTCTTC. This codes for CASSFLTKTTGNEQFF.

The genes are TRBV28 and TRBJ2-1, with D unresolved. The length of the CDR3 is 13 residues. Trimming removed 7 bases from V and 15 bases from J, with 22 bases in between. Germline V gene data show CDR1 as MDHEN and CDR2 as SYDVKM. For the CDR3, the DNA is TGTGCCAGCACTGTATCCGGATCCAGTCCGGGGTTCTTC. Amino acid sequence: CASTVSGSSPGFF.

This sequence joins TRBV5-4 and TRBJ2-5; 11 bases are a match to TRBD2. V trimming: 0 bases; J trimming: 4 bases; junction bases outside the gene matches: 5. CDR1 is SGHNT, CDR2 YYREEE, per germline (reference sequence). The CDR3 extends over 16 amino acids. The DNA for the CDR3 is TGTGCCAGCAGCTTGGCTGTTAGCGGGAGGGGAGAGACCCAGTACTTC. This encodes CASSLAVSGRGETQYF.

The V gene is TRBV2, the J gene TRBJ2-5, with D unclear. V lost 2 bases and J lost 0, with 19 bases in between. Looked up from germline, CDR1 is SNHLY and CDR2 is FYNNEI. The CDR3 totals 18 residues. The CDR3 nucleotides read TGTGCCAGCAGTGAATTGGATTGGAAAGGAGCCGACCAAGAGACCCAGTACTTC. Translation: CASSELDWKGADQETQYF.

CDR3 DNA sequence: TGCGCCAGCAGCCGGACAGGGGGTATCGGGGAGCTGTTTTTT. Translation gives CASSRTGGIGELFF. The V call is TRBV4-1, the J call TRBJ2-2, with 10 positions matching TRBD1. This CDR3 spans 14 amino acids. Germline V gene data show CDR1 as MGHRA and CDR2 as YSYEKL. Trimming at V came to 4 bases and at J to 7 bases, leaving 3 bases not matched to a gene.

This clonotype was counted between two and nine times. The chain is built from TRBV5-1 and TRBJ2-1; 9 nucleotides align to TRBD2. The J segment lost 7 bases and the V segment lost 1 base, leaving 6 bases of the junction unmatched. Germline V gene sequence: CDR1 SGHRS, CDR2 YFSETQ. The CDR3 covers 15 residues. The CDR3 coding sequence is TGCGCCAGCAGCTTGTTAGCGGGAGAAATGAATGAGCAGTTCTTC. Amino acid sequence: CASSLLAGEMNEQFF.

The gene calls are TRBV7-9 and TRBJ2-1; unclear D gene. V was shortened by 2 bases and J by 5 bases, with 7 bases between the two germline ends. The CDR3 length is 13 residues. Germline V gene sequence: CDR1 SEHNR, CDR2 FQNEAQ (reference sequence). The CDR3 DNA follows: TGTGCCAGCAGCTTAAACGCCCACAATGAGCAGTTCTTC. This codes for CASSLNAHNEQFF.

This clonotype has only a few counts. V is TRBV7-9 and J is TRBJ2-5; 11 bases match TRBD2. The CDR3 contains 16 residues. Trimming cost V 2 bases and J 4 bases; bases outside gene matches: 6. Per germline, CDR1 SEHNR and CDR2 FQNEAQ (reference sequence). The CDR3 region has the DNA TGTGCCAGCAGCTTACCCATAGCGGGAGGGGGAGAGACCCAGTACTTC. Its protein is CASSLPIAGGGETQYF.

The chain links TRBV20-1 to TRBJ2-7; 9 nucleotides match TRBD1. The V segment lost 1 base and the J segment 5 bases; nucleotides outside the gene matches: 6. The CDR3 loop spans 14 amino acids. CDR1 is DFQATT and CDR2 is SNEGSKA in the germline V gene (reference sequence). The CDR3 is CSARAGTGSHEQYF. In DNA, the CDR3 is TGCAGTGCTAGAGCGGGGACAGGGTCCCACGAGCAGTACTTC.

This clonotype was counted at least ten times. The chain links TRBV7-3 to TRBJ2-3; tentatively, D is TRBD2 (6 bases). Germline V gene data show CDR1 as SGHTA and CDR2 as FQGTGA. The CDR3 is 15 residues long. Trimming pared 5 bases from V and 4 bases from J, leaving 16 bases between. Written as DNA, the CDR3 is TGTGCCAGCAGCCCCCCAGGCGGGGAGGCAGATACGCAGTATTTT. It yields the protein CASSPPGGEADTQYF.

V usage is TRBV28 and J usage is TRBJ1-1, with no clear D. The CDR3 loop spans 13 amino acids. V gave up 1 base and J gave up 6 bases, with 9 bases separating them. The germline CDR1 and CDR2 sequences are MDHEN and SYDVKM. The CDR3 DNA follows: TGTGCCAGCAGTTTATACTCAGGCGCTGAAGCTTTCTTT. Translation: CASSLYSGAEAFF. Together with reference TRBV28 and TRBJ1-1, the CDR3 gives the full variable domain: DVKVTQSSRYLVKRTGEKVFLECVQDMDHENMFWYRQDPGLGLRLIYFSYDVKMKEKGDIPEGYSVSREKKERFSLILESASTNQTSMYLCASSLYSGAEAFFGQGTRLTVV.

As regards this clonotype: The junction departs from the called germline gene at one end, perhaps through a read error. The genes are TRBV29-1 and TRBJ2-5; D is unclear. Per the germline V gene, CDR1 is SQVTM and CDR2 is ANQGSEA. The CDR3 extends over 12 amino acids. The CDR3 nucleotides are TGCAGCGTCCGTCGGTGGCAAGAGGCCCAGTACTTC. Translated, it gives CSVRRWQEAQYF.

The sample holds a few counts of this clonotype. The CDR3 DNA is TGCAGCGTTGAAGGTGGGAGCATCAGCGAGCAGTACTTC. As protein: CSVEGGSISEQYF. This chain connects TRBV29-1 to TRBJ2-7; D is perhaps TRBD2 (5 bases). The germline gives CDR1 SQVTM, CDR2 ANQGSEA. The CDR3 totals 13 residues. Trimming removed 1 base from V and 6 bases from J, with 13 bases in between.

In this sample, this clonotype turned up a few times. The rearrangement links TRBV29-1 to TRBJ2-5; TRBD2 matches 11 bases. The CDR3 covers 13 residues. The V and J ends lost 6 bases and 3 bases, in that order; junction bases with no gene match: 3. Germline V lookup: CDR1 SQVTM, CDR2 ANQGSEA. As DNA, the CDR3 is TGCAGCGTGGTGACTAGCGGGAAAGAGACCCAGTACTTC. Translating it yields CSVVTSGKETQYF.